The entry that follows covers one TCR beta chain sequence. Its antigen remains unidentified. A much more abundant neighbour one base away suggests this may be a read error. These data belong to a study of read filtering for tumor transcriptome and immune sequencing. Broader study findings: Compared with RNA-seq, IR-seq gave much higher clonotype depth and reliability.

Molecular barcoded adaptors covering alpha/delta and beta/gamma chains were used on approximately 400 ng RNA. TCRdb re-analysed the reads in MiXCR, keeping a single row per CDR3 protein. The top ten hold about a sixth of the sample, which has about 57,000 distinct CDR3 sequences, 20% to 25% seen once. Per the germline V gene, CDR1 is KGHSH and CDR2 is LQKENI. The CDR3 is made up of 15 amino acids. V lost 3 bases to trimming and J lost 5 bases, with 16 bases between them. The chain has TRBV18 and TRBJ2-5; D is undetermined. The source is a donor aged 40 or older with multiple myeloma. The sequencing input was a population of CD138-negative cells sorted from bone marrow. In nucleotides, the CDR3 is TGTGCCAGCTCACCGCCCCCACCCCCCCGGGAGACCCAGTACTTC. Translated: CASSPPPPPRETQYF.